This T cell receptor beta chain was sequenced in a study of T cell responses to AZD1222 COVID-19 vaccine. CDR3 length: 14 amino acids. Germline CDR1 SNHLY, CDR2 FYNNEI. The V end was cut by 6 bases, the J end by 1 base, with 11 bases between. Sequencing used immunoSEQ multiplex PCR; TCRdb keeps in-frame clones, though not all of them. The data contain around 100,000 clones, around 90% of them singletons. The chain carries TRBV2 and TRBJ2-3, with TRBD2 as a possible D gene (6 bases). This sequence originates from an adult in good health. The specimen comprised peripheral blood, sampled on day 0 of AZD1222 vaccination. The DNA of the CDR3 is TGTGCCAGCAGAGTGTCTAGCGGCACAGATACGCAGTATTTT. Amino acids: CASRVSSGTDTQYF.